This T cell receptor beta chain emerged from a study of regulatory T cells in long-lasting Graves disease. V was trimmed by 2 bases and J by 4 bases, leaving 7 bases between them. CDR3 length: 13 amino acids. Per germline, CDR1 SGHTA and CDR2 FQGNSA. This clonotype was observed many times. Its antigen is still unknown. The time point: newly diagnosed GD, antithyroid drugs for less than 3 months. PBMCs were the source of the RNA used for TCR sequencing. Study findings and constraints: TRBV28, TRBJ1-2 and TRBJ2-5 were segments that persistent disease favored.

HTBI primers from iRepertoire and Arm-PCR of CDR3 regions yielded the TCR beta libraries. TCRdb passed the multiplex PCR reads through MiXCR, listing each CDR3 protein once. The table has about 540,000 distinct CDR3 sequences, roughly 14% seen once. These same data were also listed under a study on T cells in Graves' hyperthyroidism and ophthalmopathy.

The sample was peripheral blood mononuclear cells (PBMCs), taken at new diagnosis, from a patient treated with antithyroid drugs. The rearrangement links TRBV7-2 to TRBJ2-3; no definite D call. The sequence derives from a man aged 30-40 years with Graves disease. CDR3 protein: CASSLNSADTQYF. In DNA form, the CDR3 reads TGTGCCAGCAGCTTAAATAGTGCAGATACGCAGTATTTT.